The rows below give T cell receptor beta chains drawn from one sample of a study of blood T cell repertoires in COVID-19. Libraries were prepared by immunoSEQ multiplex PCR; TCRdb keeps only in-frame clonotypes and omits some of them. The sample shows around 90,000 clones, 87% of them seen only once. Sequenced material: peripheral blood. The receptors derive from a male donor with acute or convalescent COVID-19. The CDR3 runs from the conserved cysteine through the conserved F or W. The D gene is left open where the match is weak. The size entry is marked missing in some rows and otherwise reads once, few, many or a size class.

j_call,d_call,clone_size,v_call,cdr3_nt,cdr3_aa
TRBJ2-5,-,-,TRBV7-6,TGTGCCAGCAGCTCGACACGGATAACCCAAGAGACCCAGTACTTC,CASSSTRITQETQYF
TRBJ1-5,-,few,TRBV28,TGTGCCAGCAGTTGGAAGGGGTCGTGGAATCAGCCCCAGCATTTT,CASSWKGSWNQPQHF
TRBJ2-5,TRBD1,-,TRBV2,TGTGCCAGCAGGGACAGGGGCGAGACCCAGTACTTC,CASRDRGETQYF
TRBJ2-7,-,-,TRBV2,TGTGCCAGCCGAGGACAGAAGGGCGGAAGCTCCTACGAGCAGTACTTC,CASRGQKGGSSYEQYF
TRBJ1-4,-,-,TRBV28,TGTGCCAGCAGTCTCGACACCGGTACGGTTGTCGATGAAAAACTGTTTTTT,CASSLDTGTVVDEKLFF
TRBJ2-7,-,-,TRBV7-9,TGTGCCAGCAGCTTAGGTGTTGTGGGCAGGGACTACGAGCAGTACTTC,CASSLGVVGRDYEQYF
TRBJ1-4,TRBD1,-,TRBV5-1,TGCGCCAGCAGCGGCGGGACAGGGACTAATGAAAAACTGTTTTTT,CASSGGTGTNEKLFF
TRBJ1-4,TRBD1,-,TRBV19,TGTGCCAGTAGTACCCACAGGGGTGGAGATGAAAAACTGTTTTTT,CASSTHRGGDEKLFF
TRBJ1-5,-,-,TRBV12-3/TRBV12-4,TGTGCCAGCAGTTTATGGCTTCAGCCCCAGCATTTT,CASSLWLQPQHF
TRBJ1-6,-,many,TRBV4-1,TGCGCCAGCAGCCAAGATAGCGTCTTGACACCCCTCCACTTT,CASSQDSVLTPLHF
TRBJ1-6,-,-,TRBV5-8,TGTGCCAGCAGCTTAGAGCATTCACCCCTCCACTTT,CASSLEHSPLHF
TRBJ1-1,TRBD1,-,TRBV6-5,TGTGCCAGCAGTTCGGGACAGCAAGCTTTCTTT,CASSSGQQAFF
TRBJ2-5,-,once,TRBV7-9,TGTGCCAGCAGCTTATCCCTAATCAGGGGAGAGACCCAGTACTTC,CASSLSLIRGETQYF
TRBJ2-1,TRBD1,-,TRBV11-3,TGTGCCAGCAGCACGGGACAGGGCTACAATGAGCAGTTCTTC,CASSTGQGYNEQFF
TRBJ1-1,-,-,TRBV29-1,TGCAGCGCCGAGAGGGGGTCGGACACTGAAGCTTTCTTT,CSAERGSDTEAFF
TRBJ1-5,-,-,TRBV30,TGTGCCTGGAGTGTACAGGGCGATCAGCCCCAGCATTTT,CAWSVQGDQPQHF
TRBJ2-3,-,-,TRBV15,TGTGCCACCAGCATTAGGAGGCGCGGCACAGATACGCAGTATTTT,CATSIRRRGTDTQYF
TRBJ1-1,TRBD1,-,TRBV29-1,TGCAGCGTTACAGGGGAGGAGACTGAAGCTTTCTTT,CSVTGEETEAFF
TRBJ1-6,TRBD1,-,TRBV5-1,TGCGCCAGCAGCTTCGGGACAGGGGTTTCGAATTCACCCCTCCACTTT,CASSFGTGVSNSPLHF
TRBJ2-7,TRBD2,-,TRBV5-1,TGCGCCAGCAGCTGGGGGACTAGCGGGGAACGGGGTTACGAGCAGTACTTC,CASSWGTSGERGYEQYF
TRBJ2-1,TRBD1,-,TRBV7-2,TGTGCCAGCAGCCCATCACAGGGGCTGGACAATGAGCAGTTCTTC,CASSPSQGLDNEQFF
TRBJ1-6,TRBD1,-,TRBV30,TGTGCCTACAGGGGTTCGCGGAATTCACCCCTCCACTTT,CAYRGSRNSPLHF
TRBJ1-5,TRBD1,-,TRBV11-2,TGTGCCAGCAGCTTAGGTCCAGGGGGGCGCAATCAGCCCCAGCATTTT,CASSLGPGGRNQPQHF